These 16 T cell receptor beta chains share one sample of origin, sequenced in a study of graft-versus-host responses after intestinal transplantation. Their target antigens are unknown. Data came from immunoSEQ multiplex PCR; TCRdb stores just in-frame clones and leaves some out. The sample lists 45,000 to 60,000 clones, 92% occurring once. Sequenced material: unstimulated CD4+ T cells sorted from spleen or lymph node cells, taken before transplant. Every receptor here comes from a human donor who was the organ donor for an intestinal transplant.

This chain connects TRBV5-1 to TRBJ2-4, with 10 bases that match TRBD2. Germline lookup yields CDR1 SGHRS and CDR2 YFSETQ. The V gene end was trimmed by 4 bases and the J gene end by 2 bases; junction bases not matched to a gene: 6. This CDR3 is 16 amino acids long. CDR3 bases: TGCGCCAGCAGCAGAACTAGCGGGGTTACCAAAAACATTCAGTACTTC. The encoded protein is CASSRTSGVTKNIQYF. The full variable domain, rest sourced from reference TRBV5-1 and TRBJ2-4, is KAGVTQTPRYLIKTRGQQVTLSCSPISGHRSVSWYQQTPGQGLQFLFEYFSETQRNKGNFPGRFSGRQFSNSRSEMNVSTLELGDSALYLCASSRTSGVTKNIQYFGAGTRLSVL.

This chain uses TRBV9 with TRBJ1-2, with TRBD1 matching over 7 bases. CDR1 is SGDLS and CDR2 is YYNGEE in the germline V gene. CDR3 length: 14 amino acids. With V trimmed by 3 bases and J by 7 bases, 9 bases remained unmatched. CDR3 sequence (DNA): TGTGCCAGCAGCGCTTGGGGAGGGGGCGGTGGCTACACCTTC. The encoded protein is CASSAWGGGGGYTF.

The CDR3 DNA sequence: TGTGCCTGGAGTGTAAGCAGGGGAGTCATGCAGTACTTC. The encoded protein is CAWSVSRGVMQYF. The chain uses TRBV30 and TRBJ2-7; maybe TRBD1 (6 bases). CDR3 length: 13 residues. The V end was cut by 0 bases, the J end by 9 bases, with 15 bases between. Germline V lookup: CDR1 GTSNPN, CDR2 SVGIG (reference sequence).

Notes on this clone: At the DNA level, this CDR3 is encoded by other sequences in the same sample as well. The rearrangement joins TRBV5-1 to TRBJ2-2; no definite D call. This CDR3 is 14 amino acids long. V was trimmed by 0 bases and J by 0 bases, leaving 3 bases between them. In germline, CDR1 is SGHRS, CDR2 YFSETQ. CDR3 protein: CASSLDTNTGELFF. In DNA, the CDR3 is TGCGCCAGCAGCTTGGATACGAACACCGGGGAGCTGTTTTTT.

This chain uses TRBV6-5 with TRBJ2-2; TRBD1 matches 7 bases. Germline loops: CDR1 MNHEY, CDR2 SVGAGI. V shed 8 bases and J 0 bases; nucleotides not matched to a gene: 6. This CDR3 has 15 amino acids. The chain's CDR3 is CASRPTGANTGELFF. CDR3 DNA: TGTGCCAGCCGCCCTACAGGGGCGAACACCGGGGAGCTGTTTTTT.

The rearrangement uses TRBV21-1 and TRBJ1-4; TRBD1 reflects the table's D call only, with no check against the DNA. TRBV21-1 is recorded as a pseudogene. CDR3 length: 16 amino acids. Here the CDR3 reads CASSKAWQGAREKLFF. CDR3 DNA sequence: TGTGCCAGCAGCAAAGCATGGCAGGGGGCTCGTGAAAAACTGTTTTTT.

Turning to this clone: The junction does not match germline at one end; this may be a read error. The rearrangement links TRBV4-1 to TRBJ1-5; D gene uncertain. The germline V gene has CDR1 MGHRA and CDR2 YSYEKL. CDR3 size: 16 residues. The DNA of the CDR3 is TGCGCCAGCAGCCAAGAGGGGTCGGGGAGCAATCAGCCTCAGCATTTT. Translated: CASSQEGSGSNQPQHF.

The chain is built from TRBV25-1 and TRBJ2-3, with a weak D call TRBD2 (6 bases). Trimming cost V 3 bases and J 4 bases, with 11 bases left between them. The germline gives CDR1 MGHDK, CDR2 SYGVNS. CDR3 size: 14 residues. The CDR3: CASSEGEAPDTQYF. CDR3 coding DNA: TGTGCCAGCAGTGAGGGGGAGGCGCCAGATACGCAGTATTTT.

This clone is medium-sized (0.01 to 0.1%) within its sample. The chain couples TRBV7-3 to TRBJ2-1, with 7 bases identical to TRBD2. This CDR3 spans 13 amino acids. Losses at the gene ends were 5 bases for V and 6 bases for J; bases not matched to a gene: 4. CDR1 is SGHTA and CDR2 is FQGTGA in the germline V gene. Written as DNA, the CDR3 is TGTGCCAGCAGCATAGGGAGGGGCAATGAGCAGTTCTTC. Protein: CASSIGRGNEQFF.

The chain joins TRBV18 to TRBJ2-2; TRBD1 matches at 11 bases. Germline CDR1 KGHSH, CDR2 LQKENI. CDR3 length: 17 residues. With 1 base clipped from V and 3 bases from J, the junction kept 4 bases outside the gene matches. In DNA, the CDR3 is TGTGCCAGCTCACCACTACCGGGACAGGGGGACACCGGGGAGCTGTTTTTT. Amino acid sequence: CASSPLPGQGDTGELFF.

The gene calls are TRBV6-1 and TRBJ1-5; the match to TRBD1 covers 7 bases. Germline loops: CDR1 MNHNS, CDR2 SASEGT. Unmatched junction bases numbered 5, after V lost 3 bases and J lost 3 bases. The CDR3 covers 15 residues. CDR3 bases: TGTGCCAGCAGTGAGCACGGGACAGTCAATCAGCCCCAGCATTTT. Encoded protein: CASSEHGTVNQPQHF.

J is TRBJ1-5 and V is TRBV28, with D possibly matching TRBD1 (5 bases). Germline lookup yields CDR1 MDHEN and CDR2 SYDVKM. The CDR3 totals 12 residues. Trimming removed 5 bases at V and 6 bases at J, with 8 bases between. The CDR3 DNA sequence: TGTGCCAGCAGTGCCCAGGGTCAGCCCCAGCATTTT. It is translated as CASSAQGQPQHF.

This rearrangement joins TRBV10-3 to TRBJ2-7; a weak D match, TRBD1 (6 bases). Germline lookup yields CDR1 ENHRY and CDR2 SYGVKD. The CDR3 covers 11 residues. V lost 6 bases to trimming and J lost 3 bases, with 6 bases between them. The CDR3 DNA is TGTGCCATCAGACAGGGCTACGAGCAGTACTTC. Translated, it gives CAIRQGYEQYF.

This rearrangement joins TRBV7-9 to TRBJ2-1; TRBD2 matches at 13 bases. Trimming at V came to 0 bases and at J to 6 bases, leaving 5 bases not matched to a gene. The CDR3 is 17 residues long. The V gene's germline CDR1 is SEHNR and CDR2 FQNEAQ (reference sequence). The CDR3 bases are TGTGCCAGCAGCTTAGCCCTCACTAGCGGGAGGGCCAATGAGCAGTTCTTC. It codes for CASSLALTSGRANEQFF.

CDR3: CASSLKATYYNEQFF. CDR3 DNA sequence: TGTGCCAGCAGCTTGAAGGCGACCTACTACAATGAGCAGTTCTTC. J is TRBJ2-1 and V is TRBV5-4; D remains ambiguous. V gave up 1 base and J gave up 3 bases, with 11 bases separating them. This CDR3 is built from 15 residues. The germline V gene encodes CDR1 SGHNT and CDR2 YYREEE (reference sequence).

The chain uses TRBV7-9 and TRBJ2-3; D remains ambiguous. Per germline, CDR1 SEHNR and CDR2 FQNEAQ (reference sequence). The length of the CDR3 is 14 residues. Trimming removed 4 bases at V and 2 bases at J, with 10 bases between. CDR3 in amino acids: CASSSLRNTDTQYF. The CDR3 region has the DNA TGTGCCAGCAGCTCGCTACGGAACACAGATACGCAGTATTTT.